The rows below give T cell receptor beta chains drawn from one sample of a study of Ad26.COV2.S vaccination and SARS-CoV-2 variants. The repertoire was sequenced with immunoSEQ multiplex PCR; TCRdb's copy has only in-frame clones and lacks some. The sample holds about 460,000 clones, 80% to 90% seen once. This sample comprised peripheral blood, obtained in a trial of Ad26.COV2.S vaccine versus placebo. The receptors shown here come from a person between 18 and 65 years old who received the Ad26.COV2.S COVID-19 vaccine or a placebo. The CDR3 runs from the conserved cysteine through the conserved F or W. Each record gives: CDR3 length, J gene, clone size, V gene, D gene, CDR3 protein, CDR3 DNA. The D gene is left open where the match is weak. A clone size is listed for some rows: how often the clone was seen (once, few, many), or a class if it is expanded.

len: 20
j_gene: TRBJ2-6
abundance: -
v_gene: TRBV5-8
d_gene: -
CDR3aa: CASNDIPGHSLFSGANVLTF
CDR3nt: TGTGCCAGCAACGATATTCCGGGACACAGTCTCTTTTCTGGGGCCAACGTCCTGACTTTC

len: 18
j_gene: TRBJ2-3
abundance: once
v_gene: TRBV6-2/TRBV6-3
d_gene: -
CDR3aa: CASSSGGGVRAFTDTQYF
CDR3nt: TGTGCCAGCAGTTCGGGCGGCGGGGTTAGAGCTTTCACAGATACGCAGTATTTT

len: 16
j_gene: TRBJ1-3
abundance: -
v_gene: TRBV7-2
d_gene: -
CDR3aa: CASSEGSLSGGNTIYF
CDR3nt: TGTGCCAGCAGCGAGGGCAGCCTCTCTGGTGGAAACACCATATATTTT

len: 14
j_gene: TRBJ1-1
abundance: -
v_gene: TRBV2
d_gene: -
CDR3aa: CASGFRGLNTEAFF
CDR3nt: TGTGCCAGCGGCTTCCGGGGGCTGAACACTGAAGCTTTCTTT

len: 16
j_gene: TRBJ2-1
abundance: -
v_gene: TRBV7-3
d_gene: -
CDR3aa: CASSLRVQSSYNEQFF
CDR3nt: TGTGCCAGCAGCTTAAGAGTACAGAGCTCCTACAATGAGCAGTTCTTC

len: 15
j_gene: TRBJ1-5
abundance: -
v_gene: TRBV7-9
d_gene: -
CDR3aa: CASSLGTGTNQPQHF
CDR3nt: TGTGCCAGCAGCTTAGGAACAGGTACCAATCAGCCCCAGCATTTT

len: 15
j_gene: TRBJ1-6
abundance: -
v_gene: TRBV4-2
d_gene: -
CDR3aa: CASSQAGEVNSPLHF
CDR3nt: TGTGCCAGCAGCCAAGCCGGGGAGGTAAATTCACCCCTCCACTTT

len: 16
j_gene: TRBJ2-1
abundance: -
v_gene: TRBV5-1
d_gene: TRBD2
CDR3aa: CASSFTSGDTYNEQFF
CDR3nt: TGCGCCAGCAGCTTCACTAGCGGGGATACCTACAATGAGCAGTTCTTC

len: 15
j_gene: TRBJ2-2
abundance: -
v_gene: TRBV7-2
d_gene: -
CDR3aa: CASSPRNKNTGELFF
CDR3nt: TGTGCCAGCAGCCCACGCAACAAGAACACCGGGGAGCTGTTTTTT

len: 15
j_gene: TRBJ2-3
abundance: -
v_gene: TRBV10-2
d_gene: TRBD1
CDR3aa: CASNLDRGGTDTQYF
CDR3nt: TGCGCCAGCAACCTGGACAGGGGGGGCACAGATACGCAGTATTTT

len: 15
j_gene: TRBJ2-5
abundance: -
v_gene: TRBV18
d_gene: TRBD1
CDR3aa: CASSPRQGLGETQYF
CDR3nt: TGTGCCAGCTCACCACGACAGGGGTTGGGCGAGACCCAGTACTTC

len: 15
j_gene: TRBJ2-2
abundance: -
v_gene: TRBV24-1
d_gene: -
CDR3aa: CATSDTGTGTGELFF
CDR3nt: TGTGCCACCAGTGACACCGGGACCGGGACCGGGGAGCTGTTTTTT

len: 12
j_gene: TRBJ2-5
abundance: -
v_gene: TRBV7-2
d_gene: -
CDR3aa: CASSPLQETQYF
CDR3nt: TGTGCCAGCAGCCCCCTCCAAGAGACCCAGTACTTC

len: 16
j_gene: TRBJ2-7
abundance: -
v_gene: TRBV7-9
d_gene: -
CDR3aa: CASSLVYAEWGYEQYF
CDR3nt: TGTGCCAGCAGCTTAGTATACGCAGAGTGGGGCTACGAGCAGTACTTC

len: 17
j_gene: TRBJ1-5
abundance: -
v_gene: TRBV4-1
d_gene: TRBD1
CDR3aa: CASSDPGQGRSNQPQHF
CDR3nt: TGCGCCAGCAGCGACCCGGGACAGGGGAGGAGCAATCAGCCCCAGCATTTT

len: 15
j_gene: TRBJ2-3
abundance: -
v_gene: TRBV20-1
d_gene: TRBD1
CDR3aa: CSPSRGQTYPDTQYF
CDR3nt: TGCAGTCCTAGTAGGGGACAGACTTACCCAGATACGCAGTATTTT

len: 14
j_gene: TRBJ1-2
abundance: -
v_gene: TRBV25-1
d_gene: -
CDR3aa: CASRGPRRGYGYTF
CDR3nt: TGTGCCAGCAGGGGACCGAGACGGGGCTATGGCTACACCTTC

len: 14
j_gene: TRBJ1-1
abundance: -
v_gene: TRBV7-9
d_gene: -
CDR3aa: CASSLAQAYTEAFF
CDR3nt: TGTGCCAGCAGCTTAGCACAGGCCTACACTGAAGCTTTCTTT

len: 14
j_gene: TRBJ1-1
abundance: few
v_gene: TRBV10-3
d_gene: -
CDR3aa: CAITKGGMNTEAFF
CDR3nt: TGTGCCATCACCAAAGGGGGAATGAACACTGAAGCTTTCTTT

len: 15
j_gene: TRBJ2-1
abundance: once
v_gene: TRBV11-2
d_gene: -
CDR3aa: CASSLRLVGYNEQFF
CDR3nt: TGTGCCAGCAGCCTACGACTAGTGGGATACAATGAGCAGTTCTTC

len: 13
j_gene: TRBJ1-5
abundance: -
v_gene: TRBV2
d_gene: -
CDR3aa: CASSEGWVQPQHF
CDR3nt: TGTGCCAGCAGTGAAGGTTGGGTGCAGCCCCAGCATTTT

len: 14
j_gene: TRBJ1-1
abundance: -
v_gene: TRBV7-2
d_gene: -
CDR3aa: CASSLVPMNTEAFF
CDR3nt: TGTGCCAGCAGCTTGGTCCCTATGAACACTGAAGCTTTCTTT

len: 14
j_gene: TRBJ2-7
abundance: -
v_gene: TRBV7-9
d_gene: -
CDR3aa: CASSFLQGPYEQYF
CDR3nt: TGTGCCAGCAGCTTTCTGCAGGGGCCCTACGAGCAGTACTTC